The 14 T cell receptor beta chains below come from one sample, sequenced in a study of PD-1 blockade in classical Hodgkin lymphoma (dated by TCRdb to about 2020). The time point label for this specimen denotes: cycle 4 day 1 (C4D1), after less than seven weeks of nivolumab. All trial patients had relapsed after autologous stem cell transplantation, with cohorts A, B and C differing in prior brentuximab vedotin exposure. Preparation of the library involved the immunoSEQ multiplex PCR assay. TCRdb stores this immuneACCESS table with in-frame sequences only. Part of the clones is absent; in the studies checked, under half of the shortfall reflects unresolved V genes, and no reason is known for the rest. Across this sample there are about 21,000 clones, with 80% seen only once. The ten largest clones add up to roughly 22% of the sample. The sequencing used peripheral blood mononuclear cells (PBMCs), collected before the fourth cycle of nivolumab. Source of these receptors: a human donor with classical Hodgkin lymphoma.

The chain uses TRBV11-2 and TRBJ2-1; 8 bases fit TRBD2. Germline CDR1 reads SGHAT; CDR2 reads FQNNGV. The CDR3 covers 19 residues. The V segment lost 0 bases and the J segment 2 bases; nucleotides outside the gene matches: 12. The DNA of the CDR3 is TGTGCCAGCAGCTTAGATTGGTTTGCGGCGGGAGGAACCTACAATGAGCAGTTCTTC. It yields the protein CASSLDWFAAGGTYNEQFF.

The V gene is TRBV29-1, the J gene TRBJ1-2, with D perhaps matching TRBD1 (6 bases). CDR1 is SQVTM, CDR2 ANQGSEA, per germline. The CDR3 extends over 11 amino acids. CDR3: CTTGSSYGYTF. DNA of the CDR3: TGCACCACAGGGTCGTCCTATGGCTACACCTTC.

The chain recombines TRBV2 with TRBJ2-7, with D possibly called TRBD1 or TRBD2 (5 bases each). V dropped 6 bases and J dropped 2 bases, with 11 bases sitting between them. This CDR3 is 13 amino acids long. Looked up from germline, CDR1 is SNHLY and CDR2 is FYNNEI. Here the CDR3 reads CASSWDPTYEQYV. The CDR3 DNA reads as TGTGCCAGCAGCTGGGACCCAACCTACGAGCAGTACGTC.

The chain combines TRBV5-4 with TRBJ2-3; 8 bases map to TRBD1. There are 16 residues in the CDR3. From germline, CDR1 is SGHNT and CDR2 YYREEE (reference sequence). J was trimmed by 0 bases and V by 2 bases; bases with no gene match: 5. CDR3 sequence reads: CASSFPRGHSTDTQYF. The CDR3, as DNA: TGTGCCAGCAGCTTCCCCAGGGGGCACAGCACAGATACGCAGTATTTT.

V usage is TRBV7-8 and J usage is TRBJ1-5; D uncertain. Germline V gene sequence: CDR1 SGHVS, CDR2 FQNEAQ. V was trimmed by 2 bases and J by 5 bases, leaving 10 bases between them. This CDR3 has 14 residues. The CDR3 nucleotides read TGTGCCAGCAGCTTATCATTCACGGATCAGCCCCAGCATTTT. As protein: CASSLSFTDQPQHF.

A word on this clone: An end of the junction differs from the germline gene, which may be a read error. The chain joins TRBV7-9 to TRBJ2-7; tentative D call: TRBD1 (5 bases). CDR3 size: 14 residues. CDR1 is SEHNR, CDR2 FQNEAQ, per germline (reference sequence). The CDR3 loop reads CASSQDLGAYEQYF. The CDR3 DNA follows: TGCGCCAGCAGCCAAGATTTAGGGGCCTACGAGCAGTACTTC. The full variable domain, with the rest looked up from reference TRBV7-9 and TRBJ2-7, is DTGVSQNPRHKITKRGQNVTFRCDPISEHNRLYWYRQTLGQGPEFLTYFQNEAQLEKSRLLSDRFSAERPKGSFSTLEIQRTEQGDSAMYLCASSQDLGAYEQYFGPGTRLTVT.

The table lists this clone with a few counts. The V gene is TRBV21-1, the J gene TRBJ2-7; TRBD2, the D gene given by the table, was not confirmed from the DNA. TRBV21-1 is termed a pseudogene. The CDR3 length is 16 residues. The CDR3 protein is CAMGLAGPGIVCEQYF. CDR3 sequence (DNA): TGTGCCATGGGGCTAGCGGGACCGGGGATTGTCTGCGAGCAGTACTTC.

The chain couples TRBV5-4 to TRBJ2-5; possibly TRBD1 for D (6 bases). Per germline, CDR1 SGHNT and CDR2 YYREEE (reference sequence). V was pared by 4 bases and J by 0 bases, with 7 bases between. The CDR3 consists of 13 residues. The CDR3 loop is CASSGTNQETQYF. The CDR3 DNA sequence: TGTGCCAGCAGCGGGACAAACCAAGAGACCCAGTACTTC.

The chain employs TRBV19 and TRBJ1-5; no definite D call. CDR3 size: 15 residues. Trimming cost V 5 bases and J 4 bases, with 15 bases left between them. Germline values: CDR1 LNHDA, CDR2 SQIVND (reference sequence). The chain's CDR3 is CASSLSGRRNQPQHF. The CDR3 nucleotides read TGTGCCAGTAGTTTGTCGGGCCGAAGGAATCAGCCCCAGCATTTT.

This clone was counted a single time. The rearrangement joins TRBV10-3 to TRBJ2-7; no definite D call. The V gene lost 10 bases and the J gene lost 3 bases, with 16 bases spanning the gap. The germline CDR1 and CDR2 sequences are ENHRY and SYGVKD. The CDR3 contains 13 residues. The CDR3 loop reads CARGSGANYEQYV. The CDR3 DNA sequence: TGTGCCAGAGGTTCAGGTGCGAACTACGAGCAGTACGTC.

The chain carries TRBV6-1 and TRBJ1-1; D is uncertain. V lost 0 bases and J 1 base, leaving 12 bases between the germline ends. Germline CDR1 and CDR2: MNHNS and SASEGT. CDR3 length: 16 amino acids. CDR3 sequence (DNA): TGTGCCAGCAGTGAAGCGAGGGCAGTCCAGAACACTGAAGCTTTCTTT. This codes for CASSEARAVQNTEAFF.

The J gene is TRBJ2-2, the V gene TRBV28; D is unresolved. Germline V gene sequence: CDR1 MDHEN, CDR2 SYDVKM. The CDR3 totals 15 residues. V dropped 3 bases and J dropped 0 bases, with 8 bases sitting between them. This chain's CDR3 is CASSLLESNTGELFF. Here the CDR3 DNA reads TGTGCCAGCAGTTTGTTGGAATCGAACACCGGGGAGCTGTTTTTT.

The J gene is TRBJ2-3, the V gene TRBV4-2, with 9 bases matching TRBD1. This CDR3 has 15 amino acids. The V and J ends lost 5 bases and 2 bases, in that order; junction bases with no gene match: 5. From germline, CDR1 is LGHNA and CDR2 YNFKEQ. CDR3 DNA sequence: TGTGCCAGCAGCAACCGACAGGGGGACACAGATACGCAGTATTTT. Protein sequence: CASSNRQGDTDTQYF.

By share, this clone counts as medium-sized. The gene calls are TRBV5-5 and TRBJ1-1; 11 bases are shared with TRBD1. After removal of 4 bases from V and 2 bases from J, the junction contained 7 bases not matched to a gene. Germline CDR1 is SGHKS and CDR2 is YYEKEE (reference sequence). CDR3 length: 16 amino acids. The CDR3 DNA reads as TGTGCCAGCAGCCCCGGGACAGGGGGGTTAAACACTGAAGCTTTCTTT. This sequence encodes CASSPGTGGLNTEAFF.